Shown below are 26 T cell receptor beta chains from a single sample sequenced in a study of cytomegalovirus exposure and HLA in healthy donors. It was with 60 Vbeta and 13 Jbeta primers that the PCR ran. Using immunoSEQ multiplex PCR, the repertoire was profiled, and TCRdb retains in-frame clones only, with some absent. The profile shows some 140,000 clones, more than 60% of them singletons. Sample: PBMCs. These receptor sequences come from a middle-aged woman in good health and CMV-seronegative.

Only one count was recorded for this clone. The chain links TRBV7-2 to TRBJ1-4, with a possible D match to TRBD1 (5 bases). This CDR3 spans 13 amino acids. From germline, CDR1 is SGHTA and CDR2 FQGNSA. With 5 bases removed from V and 4 bases from J, the gap between germline ends came to 8 bases. The CDR3 sequence is CASSTGYNEKLFF. CDR3 sequence (DNA): TGTGCCAGCAGCACAGGATATAATGAAAAACTGTTTTTT.

A few counts support this clone. The chain combines TRBV19 with TRBJ1-4; 9 bases align to TRBD1. Germline CDR1 reads LNHDA; CDR2 reads SQIVND (reference sequence). V shed 8 bases and J 6 bases; nucleotides not matched to a gene: 10. This CDR3 has 15 residues. The CDR3 here is CASGPLGQGHEKLFF. The CDR3 DNA follows: TGTGCCAGTGGTCCCCTGGGACAGGGACATGAAAAACTGTTTTTT. The complete variable domain, with remaining parts taken from reference TRBV19 and TRBJ1-4, reads DGGITQSPKYLFRKEGQNVTLSCEQNLNHDAMYWYRQDPGQGLRLIYYSQIVNDFQKGDIAEGYSVSREKKESFPLTVTSAQKNPTAFYLCASGPLGQGHEKLFFGSGTQLSVL.

In this sample, this clone turned up a few times. This CDR3 reads CASTFSSPLHF. The CDR3 coding sequence is TGTGCCAGCACCTTTAGTTCACCCCTCCACTTT. The V gene is TRBV2, the J gene TRBJ1-6; D is uncertain. V lost 7 bases and J lost 9, with 7 bases in between. The CDR3 has 11 amino acids. The V gene's germline CDR1 is SNHLY and CDR2 FYNNEI.

The chain uses TRBV7-9 and TRBJ1-1; 7 nucleotides match TRBD1. The germline CDR1 and CDR2 sequences are SEHNR and FQNEAQ (reference sequence). The CDR3 is made up of 15 amino acids. The J segment lost 4 bases and the V segment lost 0 bases, leaving 5 bases of the junction unmatched. The CDR3 region is CASSLAEGAGTEAFF. The CDR3 nucleotides are TGTGCCAGCAGCTTAGCGGAGGGGGCTGGCACTGAAGCTTTCTTT.

The chain carries TRBV5-1 and TRBJ1-1; D gene unclear. Germline V gene data show CDR1 as SGHRS and CDR2 as YFSETQ. Trimming left V 0 bases short and J 1 base short, with 7 bases between. The CDR3 is 14 amino acids. CDR3 sequence (DNA): TGCGCCAGCAGCTTGGCTTTCTCGAACACTGAAGCTTTCTTT. This codes for CASSLAFSNTEAFF.

The CDR3 is CASSFWMDSGTGELFF. CDR3 bases: TGTGCCAGCAGCTTTTGGATGGATTCGGGGACCGGGGAGCTGTTTTTT. V is TRBV5-6 and J is TRBJ2-2; D is possibly TRBD2 (5 bases). Trimming stripped 2 bases from V and 5 bases from J, with 16 bases between. In germline, CDR1 is SGHDT, CDR2 YYEEEE. The CDR3 is 16 amino acids.

The V gene is TRBV27, the J gene TRBJ2-3; possibly TRBD1 for D (6 bases). The ends were cut back, 2 bases at V and 3 bases at J, with 12 bases in the middle. CDR1 is MNHEY and CDR2 is SMNVEV in the germline V gene (reference sequence). The CDR3 has 15 residues. Here the CDR3 DNA reads TGTGCCAGCAGTTTAAGGCAGGGGTCTACAGATACGCAGTATTTT. Protein sequence: CASSLRQGSTDTQYF.

The chain has TRBV10-3 and TRBJ1-1, with 7 positions matching TRBD1. This CDR3 comprises 13 residues. The germline V gene encodes CDR1 ENHRY and CDR2 SYGVKD. The V gene end was trimmed by 6 bases and the J gene end by 3 bases; junction bases not matched to a gene: 4. The CDR3: CAIRRDRDTEAFF. CDR3 nucleotides: TGTGCCATCAGACGAGACAGGGACACTGAAGCTTTCTTT.

The chain employs TRBV9 and TRBJ1-2, with 11 bases aligning to TRBD1. Germline V gene data show CDR1 as SGDLS and CDR2 as YYNGEE. Trimming at V came to 2 bases and at J to 8 bases, leaving 11 bases not matched to a gene. The CDR3 is 16 residues long. CDR3 sequence reads: CASSVAGTGGSRGYTF. Here the CDR3 DNA reads TGTGCCAGCAGCGTCGCCGGGACAGGGGGATCGAGGGGCTACACCTTC.

This sequence joins TRBV5-1 and TRBJ2-1, with TRBD2 matching 9 bases. With V trimmed by 0 bases and J by 8 bases, 6 bases remained unmatched. The CDR3 loop spans 15 amino acids. CDR1 is SGHRS and CDR2 is YFSETQ in the germline V gene. The CDR3 nucleotides are TGCGCCAGCAGCTTGGTGGTTAGCGGGGGTTATGAGCAGTTCTTC. Protein sequence: CASSLVVSGGYEQFF.

This clone was counted between two and nine times. The V call is TRBV7-8, the J call TRBJ1-2, with D maybe TRBD1 (6 bases). Germline loops: CDR1 SGHVS, CDR2 FQNEAQ. This CDR3 is built from 14 residues. Trimming removed 5 bases from V and 5 bases from J, with 15 bases in between. This CDR3 is CASSHRTDSYGYTF. The DNA of the CDR3 is TGTGCCAGCAGCCACCGGACAGATAGTTATGGCTACACCTTC.

This chain joins TRBV11-3 and TRBJ1-3, with unresolved D. This CDR3 is built from 14 residues. Germline values: CDR1 SGHNT, CDR2 YENEEA. V lost 3 bases and J lost 8, with 14 bases in between. In DNA, the CDR3 is TGTGCCAGCAGCTTTATCGGGGAGTTGGACACCATATATTTT. Its protein product is CASSFIGELDTIYF.

This chain joins TRBV7-2 and TRBJ2-4, with a tentative D call TRBD1 (6 bases). The CDR3 is made up of 13 amino acids. The V gene lost 5 bases and the J gene lost 5 bases, with 10 bases spanning the gap. Germline CDR1 reads SGHTA; CDR2 reads FQGNSA. The CDR3 spells CASSQDRQNIQYF. CDR3 bases: TGTGCCAGCAGCCAAGACAGGCAAAACATTCAGTACTTC.

A single count supports this clone. The chain uses TRBV5-1 and TRBJ2-3, with 8 bases lining up with TRBD1. J lost 1 base, V lost 0 bases, and 10 bases had no gene match. The CDR3 length is 18 residues. CDR1 is SGHRS and CDR2 is YFSETQ in the germline V gene. CDR3 loop: CASSLVPGGGGGTDTQYF. The CDR3 nucleotides read TGCGCCAGCAGCTTGGTTCCAGGGGGCGGAGGTGGCACAGATACGCAGTATTTT.

This rearrangement joins TRBV2 to TRBJ2-3, with 8 nucleotides matching TRBD1. Germline trimming cut 3 bases from V and 4 bases from J; bases unmatched to any gene: 3. Germline V gene data show CDR1 as SNHLY and CDR2 as FYNNEI. This CDR3 has 14 residues. CDR3 bases: TGTGCCAGCAGTGAGGACAGGGCGGCAGATACGCAGTATTTT. Amino acid sequence: CASSEDRAADTQYF.

This clone was recorded a few times. The gene calls are TRBV10-3 and TRBJ1-1, with TRBD1 identical over 9 bases. The CDR3 has 13 residues. Germline trimming cut 6 bases from V and 4 bases from J; bases unmatched to any gene: 3. Germline CDR1 ENHRY, CDR2 SYGVKD. The chain's CDR3 is CAIRGQGTTEAFF. The CDR3 DNA reads TGTGCCATCAGGGGACAGGGTACCACTGAAGCTTTCTTT.

The rearrangement uses TRBV6-5 and TRBJ2-1; possibly TRBD1 for D (6 bases). From germline, CDR1 is MNHEY and CDR2 SVGAGI. Trimming left V 6 bases short and J 7 bases short, with 10 bases between. The CDR3 sequence is 12 residues long. CDR3 residues: CASRRGSNEQFF. As DNA, the CDR3 is TGTGCCAGCAGGAGGGGGTCGAATGAGCAGTTCTTC.

Only one count was recorded for this clone. The chain couples TRBV5-1 to TRBJ2-1; no reliable D call. The CDR3 is 14 residues long. V shed 4 bases and J shed 5 bases, with 13 bases lying between them. The germline V gene encodes CDR1 SGHRS and CDR2 YFSETQ. The CDR3 reads CASSPTNRNNEQFF. CDR3 in DNA: TGCGCCAGCAGCCCGACGAACAGAAACAATGAGCAGTTCTTC.

This rearrangement joins TRBV28 to TRBJ1-5; D is possibly TRBD1 (5 bases). Germline-derived CDR1 and CDR2 are MDHEN and SYDVKM. The CDR3 runs to 17 residues. V lost 7 bases to trimming and J lost 1 base, with 20 bases between them. In DNA form, the CDR3 reads TGTGCCAGCAACCTCCGCCAGGGTCTAAGGAGCAATCAGCCCCAGCATTTT. Translation: CASNLRQGLRSNQPQHF.

This clone was detected a few times. This CDR3 is also generated by other DNA sequences in the sample. V gene TRBV7-2 combines with J gene TRBJ1-6; TRBD1 is a possible D gene (6 bases). V was shortened by 10 bases and J by 6 bases, with 19 bases between the two germline ends. This CDR3 spans 15 amino acids. Germline CDR1 is SGHTA and CDR2 is FQGNSA. The CDR3 loop reads CATEPGDRGNSPLHF. The DNA for the CDR3 is TGTGCCACGGAACCAGGGGATCGTGGTAATTCACCCCTCCACTTT.

The gene calls are TRBV11-2 and TRBJ2-1; maybe TRBD2 (6 bases). V shed 3 bases and J shed 8 bases, with 17 bases lying between them. Germline V gene sequence: CDR1 SGHAT, CDR2 FQNNGV. The CDR3 length is 15 residues. This CDR3 reads CASSFDGRELDEQFF. In DNA form, the CDR3 reads TGTGCCAGCAGCTTTGACGGACGGGAGTTGGATGAGCAGTTCTTC.

The chain combines TRBV27 with TRBJ2-4, with D possibly matching TRBD2 (5 bases). Germline V gene data show CDR1 as MNHEY and CDR2 as SMNVEV (reference sequence). Trimming pared 4 bases from V and 5 bases from J, leaving 21 bases between. The CDR3 sequence is 17 residues long. The CDR3 loop is CASSSKYGVRFQNIQYF. The DNA of the CDR3 is TGTGCCAGCAGTTCGAAATACGGGGTTCGGTTCCAAAACATTCAGTACTTC.

The chain recombines TRBV5-6 with TRBJ1-5; D possibly corresponds to TRBD1 (6 bases). CDR3 length: 16 amino acids. V was shortened by 0 bases and J by 1 base, with 11 bases between the two germline ends. Germline CDR1 SGHDT, CDR2 YYEEEE. The CDR3 loop reads CASSLGTGWSNQPQHF. The CDR3 DNA reads as TGTGCCAGCAGCTTGGGTACAGGGTGGAGCAATCAGCCCCAGCATTTT.

The chain employs TRBV6-6 and TRBJ1-1; 8 nucleotides line up with TRBD1. The germline V gene has CDR1 MNHNY and CDR2 SVGAGI (reference sequence). The CDR3 consists of 15 residues. V dropped 7 bases and J dropped 2; count of bases not matched to a gene: 9. This CDR3 is CASTGQGASNTEAFF. CDR3 DNA: TGTGCCAGCACCGGGCAGGGGGCAAGCAACACTGAAGCTTTCTTT.

The chain links TRBV7-6 to TRBJ2-2; no firm D call. From germline, CDR1 is SGHVS and CDR2 FNYEAQ. V was cut by 2 bases and J by 3 bases, with 10 bases left in between. The CDR3 covers 15 residues. The CDR3 DNA reads TGTGCCAGCAGCTTAATGTTTCTAGACACCGGGGAGCTGTTTTTT. It codes for CASSLMFLDTGELFF. Full variable domain (rest looked up from reference TRBV7-6 and TRBJ2-2): GAGVSQSPRYKVTKRGQDVALRCDPISGHVSLYWYRQALGQGPEFLTYFNYEAQQDKSGLPNDRFSAERPEGSISTLTIQRTEQRDSAMYRCASSLMFLDTGELFFGEGSRLTVL.

The genes are TRBV6-5 and TRBJ1-1; D is undetermined. The V and J ends lost 3 bases and 1 base respectively, with 12 bases between them. The CDR3 is 15 amino acids. The V gene's germline CDR1 is MNHEY and CDR2 SVGAGI. The CDR3 bases are TGTGCCAGCAGTTATATTCAGTATGCGAACACTGAAGCTTTCTTT. Amino acids: CASSYIQYANTEAFF.